This entry is about one TCR beta chain. The source of the sample is a study of low-dose radiotherapy and immunotherapy resistance in tumors. Covering alpha and beta chains, TRAV- and TRBV-specific primers were used for the first-strand cDNA. Both a constant-region primer and a V-primer adapter served to amplify TCRs across approximately 19 PCR cycles. One entry per CDR3 protein results from TCRdb running MiXCR on the reads. The sample shows under 110,000 distinct CDR3 sequences, around 21% of them seen only once. The sample's time point: after trial treatment. Treatment specified: LDRT plus nivolumab, ipilimumab, low-dose cyclophosphamide and aspirin (RACIN trial). Looked up from germline, CDR1 is KGHSH and CDR2 is LQKENI. The CDR3 loop spans 16 amino acids. The V and J ends lost 0 bases and 5 bases, in that order; junction bases with no gene match: 9.

The chain joins TRBV18 to TRBJ1-1; TRBD1 matches 7 bases. This TCR was sampled from a male donor with prostate cancer. This specimen was PBMCs, taken after low-dose radiotherapy plus immunotherapy. The CDR3 bases are TGTGCCAGCTCACCACCTACTCGGGACAGAATTACTGAAGCTTTCTTT. Its translation: CASSPPTRDRITEAFF.